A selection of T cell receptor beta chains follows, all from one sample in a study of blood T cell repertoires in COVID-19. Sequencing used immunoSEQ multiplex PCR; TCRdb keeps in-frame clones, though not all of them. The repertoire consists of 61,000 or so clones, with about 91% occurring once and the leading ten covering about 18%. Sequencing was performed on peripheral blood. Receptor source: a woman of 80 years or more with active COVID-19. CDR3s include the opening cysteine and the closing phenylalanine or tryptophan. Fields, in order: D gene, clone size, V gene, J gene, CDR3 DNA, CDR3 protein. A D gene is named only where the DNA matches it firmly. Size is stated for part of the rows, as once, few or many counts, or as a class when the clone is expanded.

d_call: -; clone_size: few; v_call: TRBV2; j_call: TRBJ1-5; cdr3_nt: TGTGCCAGCAGAGTGGACAGAAGCAATCAGCCCCAGCATTTT; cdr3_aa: CASRVDRSNQPQHF
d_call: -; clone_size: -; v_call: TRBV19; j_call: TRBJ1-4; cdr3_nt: TGTGCCAGTAGTGGGTCTTTGAGGGGGAACGAAGAAAAACTGTTTTTT; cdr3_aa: CASSGSLRGNEEKLFF
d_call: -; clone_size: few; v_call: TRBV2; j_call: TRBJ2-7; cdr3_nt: TGTGCCAGCAGTGGGAGACTCGCCTACGAGCAGTACTTC; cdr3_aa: CASSGRLAYEQYF
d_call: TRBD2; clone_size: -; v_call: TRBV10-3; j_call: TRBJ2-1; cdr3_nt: TGTGCCATCAGTGAGTTCCGGACTAGCGGGGATCATGAGCAGTTCTTC; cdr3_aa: CAISEFRTSGDHEQFF
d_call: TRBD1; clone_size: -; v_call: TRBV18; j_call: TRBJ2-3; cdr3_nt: TGTGCCAGCTCACCCGGGACAGCGGAAAGGGGTACGCAGTATTTT; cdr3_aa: CASSPGTAERGTQYF
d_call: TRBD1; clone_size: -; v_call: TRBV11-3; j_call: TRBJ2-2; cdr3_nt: TGTGCCAGCAGCACCCGGACAGGCGGCTCCGGGGAGCTGTTTTTT; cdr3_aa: CASSTRTGGSGELFF
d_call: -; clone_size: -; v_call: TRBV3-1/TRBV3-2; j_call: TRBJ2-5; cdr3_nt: TGTGCCAGCAGCCAAGTGGATGCAGGGAGGGAGACCCAGTACTTC; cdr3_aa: CASSQVDAGRETQYF
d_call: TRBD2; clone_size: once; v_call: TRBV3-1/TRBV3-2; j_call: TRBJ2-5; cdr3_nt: TGTGCCAGCAGCCAAGAAGCTAGCGGATCCACCCAGTACTTC; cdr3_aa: CASSQEASGSTQYF
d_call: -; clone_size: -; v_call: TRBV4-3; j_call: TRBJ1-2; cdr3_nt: TGCGCCAGCAGCCGTGGGGCGAGCTATGGCTACACCTTC; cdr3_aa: CASSRGASYGYTF
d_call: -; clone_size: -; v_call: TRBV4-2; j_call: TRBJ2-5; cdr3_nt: TGTGCCAGCAGCCAAGGGGGGGATCAAGAGACCCAGTACTTC; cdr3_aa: CASSQGGDQETQYF
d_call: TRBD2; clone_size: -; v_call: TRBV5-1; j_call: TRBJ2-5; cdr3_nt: TGCGCCAGCAGCTTGGCGGGGGGGCCGGAGACCCAGTACTTC; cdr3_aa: CASSLAGGPETQYF
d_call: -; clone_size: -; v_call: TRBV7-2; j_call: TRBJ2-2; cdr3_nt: TGTGCCAGCAGCTTTAGCAGGGGGAACACCGGGGAGCTGTTTTTT; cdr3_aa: CASSFSRGNTGELFF
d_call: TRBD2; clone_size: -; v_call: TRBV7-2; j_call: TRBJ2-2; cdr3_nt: TGTGCCAGCAGCCTTCGTAGCGGGGGGGCCCTGACCGGGGAGCTGTTTTTT; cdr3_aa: CASSLRSGGALTGELFF
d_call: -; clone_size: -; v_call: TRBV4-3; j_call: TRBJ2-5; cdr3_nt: TGCGCCAGCAGCCAAGACTCCCGAGAGACCCAGTACTTC; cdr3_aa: CASSQDSRETQYF
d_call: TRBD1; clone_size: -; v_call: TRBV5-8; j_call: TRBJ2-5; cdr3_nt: TGTGCCAGCAGCTTAGACAGGGAAAAGACCCAGTACTTC; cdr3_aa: CASSLDREKTQYF
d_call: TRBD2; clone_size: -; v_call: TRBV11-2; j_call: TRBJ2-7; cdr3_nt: TGTGCCAGCAGCTTAGATCTCCTAGCGGGGGTCTACGAGCAGTACTTC; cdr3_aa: CASSLDLLAGVYEQYF
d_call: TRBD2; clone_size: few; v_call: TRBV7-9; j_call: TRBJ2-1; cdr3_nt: TGTGCCAGCAGCTTAAGCCTAGCGGGCTCCTACAATGAGCAGTTCTTC; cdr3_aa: CASSLSLAGSYNEQFF
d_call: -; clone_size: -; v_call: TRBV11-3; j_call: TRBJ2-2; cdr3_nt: TGTGCCAGCAGGGTGGGGGGTTCGAACACCGGGGAGCTGTTTTTT; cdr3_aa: CASRVGGSNTGELFF
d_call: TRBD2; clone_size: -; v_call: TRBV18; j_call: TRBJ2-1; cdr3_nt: TGTGCCAGCTCAGCGACGGGGACTTTGGGGAGGGATGAGCAGTTCTTC; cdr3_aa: CASSATGTLGRDEQFF
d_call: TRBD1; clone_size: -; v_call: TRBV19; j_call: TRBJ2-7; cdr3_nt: TGTGCCAGTAGTCCCTGGACAGGGGGCTACGAGCAGTACTTC; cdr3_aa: CASSPWTGGYEQYF
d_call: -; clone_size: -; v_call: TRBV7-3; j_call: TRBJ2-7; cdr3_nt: TGTGCCAGCAGCTTACAAGGGGCAGACGAGCAGTACTTC; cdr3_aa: CASSLQGADEQYF
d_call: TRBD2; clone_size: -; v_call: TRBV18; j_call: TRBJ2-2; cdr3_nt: TGTGCCAGCTCACCGATTTACGGGACTAGAGGGACCGGGGAGCTGTTTTTT; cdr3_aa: CASSPIYGTRGTGELFF
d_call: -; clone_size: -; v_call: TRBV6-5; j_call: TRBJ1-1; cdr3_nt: TGTGCCAGCAGTTCCCTTCTCAGGGGACCTAACACTGAAGCTTTCTTT; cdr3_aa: CASSSLLRGPNTEAFF
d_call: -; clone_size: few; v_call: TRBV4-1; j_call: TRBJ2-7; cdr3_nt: TGCGCCAGCAGCCAAGTTGGGGCCCGCCCTAACGAGCAGTACTTC; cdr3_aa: CASSQVGARPNEQYF
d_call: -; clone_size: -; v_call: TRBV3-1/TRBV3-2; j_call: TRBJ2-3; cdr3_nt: TGTGCCAGCAGCCAAGTTCTGGAACGGGTTACGCAGTATTTT; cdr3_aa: CASSQVLERVTQYF
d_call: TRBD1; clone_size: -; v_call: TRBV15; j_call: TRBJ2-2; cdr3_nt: TGTGCCACCAGCAGAACCCGGGACAGGGGGCAGACCGGGGAGCTGTTTTTT; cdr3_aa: CATSRTRDRGQTGELFF
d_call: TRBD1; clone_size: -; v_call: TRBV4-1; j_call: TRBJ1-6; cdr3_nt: TGCGCCAGCAGCCCCCGGACAGGGTTGGATAATTCACCCCTCCACTTT; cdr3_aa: CASSPRTGLDNSPLHF
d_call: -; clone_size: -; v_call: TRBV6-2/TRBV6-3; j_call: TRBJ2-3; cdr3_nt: TGTGCCAGCAGTGCACAGGGCGTTACGCAGTATTTT; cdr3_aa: CASSAQGVTQYF
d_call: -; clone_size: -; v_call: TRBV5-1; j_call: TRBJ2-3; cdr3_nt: TGCGCCAGCAGCTTGGAGGTAGCGGGCACAGATACGCAGTATTTT; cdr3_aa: CASSLEVAGTDTQYF
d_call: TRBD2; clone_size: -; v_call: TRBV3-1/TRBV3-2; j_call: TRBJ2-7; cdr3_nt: TGTGCCAGCAGCCTTTGGGTAGCGGGGGGCTACGAGCAGTACTTC; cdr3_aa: CASSLWVAGGYEQYF
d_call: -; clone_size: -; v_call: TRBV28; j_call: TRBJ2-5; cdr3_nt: TGTGCCAGCAGTTTAGCGGGGACCCAGTACTTC; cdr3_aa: CASSLAGTQYF
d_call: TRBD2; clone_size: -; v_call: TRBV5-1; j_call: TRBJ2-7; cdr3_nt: TGCGCCAGCAGCGCGGGGGGCGAGCAGTACTTC; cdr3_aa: CASSAGGEQYF
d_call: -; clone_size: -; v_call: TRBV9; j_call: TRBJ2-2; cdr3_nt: TGTGCCAGCAGCCCTACAGCTCTTCCCTTAAACACCGGGGAGCTGTTTTTT; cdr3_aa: CASSPTALPLNTGELFF
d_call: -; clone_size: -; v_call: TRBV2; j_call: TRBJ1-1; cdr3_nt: TGTGCCAGTTCGGGGGGATACACTGAAGCTTTCTTT; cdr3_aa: CASSGGYTEAFF
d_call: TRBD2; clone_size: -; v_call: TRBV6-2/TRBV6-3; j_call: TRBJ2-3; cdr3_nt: TGTGCCAGCAGTTACGGAGCGGGGGGGCCTTGGGATACGCAGTATTTT; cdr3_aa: CASSYGAGGPWDTQYF
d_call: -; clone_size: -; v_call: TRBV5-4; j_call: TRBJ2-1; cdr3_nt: TGTGCCAGCAGTGCCGCGCGGAGCGGCAATGAGCAGTTCTTC; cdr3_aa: CASSAARSGNEQFF
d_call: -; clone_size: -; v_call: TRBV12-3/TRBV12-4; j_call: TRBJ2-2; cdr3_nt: TGTGCCAGCAGTTTAATCGAGTCCGGGGAGCTGTTTTTT; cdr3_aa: CASSLIESGELFF
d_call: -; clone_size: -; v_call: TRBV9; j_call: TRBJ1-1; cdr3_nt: TGTGCCAGCAGCGTCGCAGGGGCAGGGACTGAAGCTTTCTTT; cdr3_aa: CASSVAGAGTEAFF
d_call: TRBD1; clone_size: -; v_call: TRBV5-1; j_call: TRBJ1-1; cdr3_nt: TGCGCCAGCAGTTTTAGGGACAGCATGAACACTGAAGCTTTCTTT; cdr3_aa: CASSFRDSMNTEAFF
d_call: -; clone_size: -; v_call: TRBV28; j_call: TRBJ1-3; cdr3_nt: TGTGCCAGCAGTCCGGGTGCTGACTCTGGAAACACCATATATTTT; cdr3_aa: CASSPGADSGNTIYF
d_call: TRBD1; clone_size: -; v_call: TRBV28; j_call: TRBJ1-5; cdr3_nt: TGTGCCAGCAGCCGACAGGGGGGAGGCAATCAGCCCCAGCATTTT; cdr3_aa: CASSRQGGGNQPQHF